This TCR beta chain was sequenced during a study of blood T cell repertoires in COVID-19 (TCRdb year 2020). Regarding the research as a whole: Samples covering the acute and convalescent phases of COVID-19 were provided by collaborators in the United States, Italy and Spain. The material from the prospective study consisted of cDNA or gDNA derived from T cells, B-cell-depleted T cells, or PBMCs. The samples were drawn from the first 160 participants of the ongoing ImmuneRACE study and from roughly 1,300 subjects provided by 6 global collaborators. The repertoires were made available in a free public database intended to serve as a resource for research on the immune response to SARS-CoV-2. Where available, HLA class I and class II types were obtained from metadata supplied by the sample provider rather than from assay-based typing. Deeply sampled blood TCRbeta repertoires from subjects exposed to, actively infected with, or recovered from COVID-19 were included in the dataset. Nearly every sample came with metadata listing a de-identified subject ID, COVID-19 status, age in years and sex. The paper as a whole reports these results and caveats: How much clinical and demographic metadata was included differed by source and by participant, and the metadata was provided uncurated.

As regards this clone: The specificity of this receptor is unknown. Per-base quality was not reported, and no clone a single base away is much larger than it.

TCRbeta CDR3 regions were amplified from genomic DNA using the immunoSEQ Assay, a bias-controlled multiplex PCR. The original pipeline was this. Within the assay, amplification of reference gene primers was used to estimate how many nucleated cells each sample contained. To quantify the absolute abundance of each unique TCRbeta CDR3 rearrangement, sequence reads were collapsed and filtered. Productive Simpson clonality was computed per sample as the square root of Simpson's diversity index over productive rearrangements. Here the immuneACCESS table is served through TCRdb, limited to in-frame sequences with V and J called. Missing clones are a known gap in these copies; in checked studies unresolved V genes cover under half, and the rest lacks a known reason. The V and J calls and clone size are taken from that table; D and trimming were inferred from the DNA. The sample table holds around 700,000 clones, of which over 80% were seen once. The ten largest make up roughly 0.25% of the sample.

Here V drops 10 bases and J drops 4 bases, and the junction holds 18 bases not matched to any gene. According to the germline V gene, CDR1 reads ENHRY and CDR2 reads SYGVKD. There are 16 amino acids in the CDR3, from cysteine to phenylalanine inclusive. The entry retains the CDR3 DNA only, 48 bases that are in frame from base 1. Each collaborating institution followed its own protocols to collect whole blood in K2EDTA tubes. Collaborator samples were shipped for TCRbeta analysis as frozen whole blood, isolated PBMCs, or DNA extracted from either sample type. The receptor's source is a woman between 18 and 29 years old with acute or convalescent COVID-19. The specimen sequenced was peripheral blood. The sequence joins TRBV10-3 to TRBJ1-1, and 7 junction bases match TRBD1. CDR3 protein: CATGNTRQGESTEAFF. The DNA sequence is given as TGTGCCACTGGAAACACCCGCCAGGGGGAAAGCACTGAAGCTTTCTTT.